This T cell receptor beta chain was found in a study of T cells in women clearing cervical HPV infection. Study at large: Women with histologically confirmed HPV16-related CIN3 or worse, 2 with invasive cancer, served as cases.

Measured with immunoSEQ multiplex PCR; TCRdb has only the in-frame clones, and not every one. The sample has around 19,000 clones, and its top ten clones hold about 6.3%. All participants had a single incident cervical HPV16 infection, and prevalent HPV16 infections were excluded. Concerning this clone: The read terminates 3 residues before the CDR3 end, so the remaining end is supplied by the germline J gene.

CDR3 size: 14 residues. The germline gives CDR1 ENHRY, CDR2 SYGVKD. The chain has TRBV10-3 and TRBJ2-2; no clear D gene. The specimen was blood buffy coat. This clonotype was obtained from a woman between 18 and 70 years old with a cervical HPV16 infection that either progressed to CIN3+ or cleared (not recorded which). The CDR3 region is CAISESGFSEKLFF. The DNA read from the CDR3 is TGTGCCATCAGTGAGTCGGGCTTCTCTGAAAAG.